These 22 T cell receptor beta chains share one sample of origin, sequenced in a study of T cell clones after liver transplantation. Assay used: immunoSEQ multiplex PCR; TCRdb lists only in-frame clones, some missing. The repertoire holds around 97,000 clones, with about 80% as singletons. Sequenced material: CD4+ T cells from blood, taken around 4 years after liver transplant. Receptors were obtained from a human patient who received a liver transplant. Some T cells may be provided by the graft donor.

This chain joins TRBV7-9 and TRBJ1-2; possible D gene TRBD1, 5 bases. The length of the CDR3 is 16 residues. In germline, CDR1 is SEHNR, CDR2 FQNEAQ (reference sequence). The V end was cut by 5 bases, the J end by 4 bases, with 20 bases between. The CDR3 here is CASSPAGPPLSYGYTF. The CDR3 DNA is TGTGCCAGCAGCCCCGCGGGACCGCCGCTATCCTATGGCTACACCTTC. The full variable domain, rest sourced from reference TRBV7-9 and TRBJ1-2, is DTGVSQNPRHKITKRGQNVTFRCDPISEHNRLYWYRQTLGQGPEFLTYFQNEAQLEKSRLLSDRFSAERPKGSFSTLEIQRTEQGDSAMYLCASSPAGPPLSYGYTFGSGTRLTVV.

The V and J genes are TRBV9 and TRBJ1-2, with a tentative D call TRBD1 (6 bases). Trimming left V 0 bases short and J 8 bases short, with 14 bases between. The V gene's germline CDR1 is SGDLS and CDR2 YYNGEE. The length of the CDR3 is 14 residues. The CDR3 sequence is CASSVGGTLGGYTF. CDR3 sequence (DNA): TGTGCCAGCAGCGTAGGAGGGACACTCGGAGGCTACACCTTC.

The V and J genes are TRBV7-8 and TRBJ1-4, with a tentative D call TRBD1 (6 bases). Germline CDR1 and CDR2: SGHVS and FQNEAQ. The CDR3 runs to 16 residues. The V gene lost 1 base and the J gene lost 5 bases, with 14 bases spanning the gap. This CDR3 is CASSLGRTVLNEKLFF. For the CDR3, the DNA is TGTGCCAGCAGCTTAGGTCGGACAGTATTAAATGAAAAACTGTTTTTT.

The chain joins TRBV2 to TRBJ2-7; D ambiguous. V was clipped by 0 bases and J by 6 bases, with 9 bases between them. Germline values: CDR1 SNHLY, CDR2 FYNNEI. The CDR3 spans 13 residues. The CDR3 DNA reads TGTGCCAGCAGTGAAGCTCGCCGAGGCGAGCAGTACTTC. Amino acid sequence: CASSEARRGEQYF.

The chain uses TRBV4-2 and TRBJ1-2; D uncertain. Germline CDR1 and CDR2: LGHNA and YNFKEQ. V was trimmed by 0 bases and J by 6 bases, leaving 14 bases between them. The CDR3 spans 15 residues. CDR3 DNA sequence: TGTGCCAGCAGCCAAGAGCTAGTCTCCCGCCATGGCTACACCTTC. It translates to CASSQELVSRHGYTF.

The chain uses TRBV6-5 and TRBJ2-5; D perhaps matches TRBD2 (7 bases). The CDR3 has 15 residues. V was trimmed by 0 bases and J by 4 bases, leaving 12 bases between them. Germline V gives CDR1 MNHEY, CDR2 SVGAGI. CDR3 nucleotides: TGTGCCAGCAGTTACTCGGGGGGGCCGGGAGAGACCCAGTACTTC. It yields the protein CASSYSGGPGETQYF.

In its sample, this clone was seen once. The J gene is TRBJ2-1, the V gene TRBV7-6; 11 bases fit TRBD2. The V gene's germline CDR1 is SGHVS and CDR2 FNYEAQ. The CDR3 has 17 amino acids. Losses at the gene ends were 5 bases for V and 6 bases for J; bases not matched to a gene: 12. CDR3 sequence reads: CASSTYPGTSGINEQFF. For the CDR3, the DNA is TGTGCCAGCAGCACATATCCGGGGACTAGCGGAATCAATGAGCAGTTCTTC.

The V and J genes are TRBV13 and TRBJ2-1; the match to TRBD2 covers 8 bases. With 4 bases clipped from V and 4 bases from J, the junction kept 9 bases outside the gene matches. The CDR3 extends over 16 amino acids. CDR1 is PRHDT, CDR2 FYEKMQ, per germline (reference sequence). The CDR3 protein is CASSSILERGYNEQFF. The DNA of the CDR3 is TGTGCCAGCAGCTCCATCCTCGAGCGGGGGTACAATGAGCAGTTCTTC.

The rearrangement joins TRBV2 to TRBJ2-1, with 8 nucleotides matching TRBD2. This CDR3 comprises 13 residues. V shed 7 bases and J 4 bases; nucleotides not matched to a gene: 3. Looked up from germline, CDR1 is SNHLY and CDR2 is FYNNEI. DNA for the CDR3: TGTGCCAGCACGGGCGGGAGGTACAATGAGCAGTTCTTC. Amino acids: CASTGGRYNEQFF.

This rearrangement joins TRBV18 to TRBJ1-5; D is ambiguous. Germline V CDR1 and CDR2: KGHSH, LQKENI. The CDR3 is 15 amino acids. Trimming pared 3 bases from V and 2 bases from J, leaving 11 bases between. CDR3: CASSPPGSGNQPQHF. In DNA, the CDR3 is TGTGCCAGCTCACCTCCGGGTTCGGGCAATCAGCCCCAGCATTTT. Full variable domain (rest looked up from reference TRBV18 and TRBJ1-5): NAGVMQNPRHLVRRRGQEARLRCSPMKGHSHVYWYRQLPEEGLKFMVYLQKENIIDESGMPKERFSAEFPKEGPSILRIQQVVRGDSAAYFCASSPPGSGNQPQHFGDGTRLSIL.

V is TRBV11-1 and J is TRBJ2-3; TRBD1 aligns across 12 bases. The length of the CDR3 is 17 residues. CDR1 is SGHAT, CDR2 FQDESV, per germline (reference sequence). With 5 bases clipped from V and 5 bases from J, the junction kept 11 bases outside the gene matches. For the CDR3, the DNA is TGTGCCAGCAGCGCCCCCGGGACAGGGGGCGGTCGAGATACGCAGTATTTT. Amino acids: CASSAPGTGGGRDTQYF.

This sequence joins TRBV11-3 and TRBJ2-2; 8 bases match TRBD1. The V gene end was trimmed by 1 base and the J gene end by 4 bases; junction bases not matched to a gene: 2. The CDR3 totals 15 residues. Germline V CDR1 and CDR2: SGHNT, YENEEA. The DNA for the CDR3 is TGTGCCAGCAGCTTAGCCAGGGGGCTCACCGGGGAGCTGTTTTTT. Its protein is CASSLARGLTGELFF. The whole variable domain, filled in from reference TRBV11-3 and TRBJ2-2, reads EAGVVQSPRYKIIEKKQPVAFWCNPISGHNTLYWYLQNLGQGPELLIRYENEEAVDDSQLPKDRFSAERLKGVDSTLKIQPAELGDSAVYLCASSLARGLTGELFFGEGSRLTVL.

The chain is built from TRBV5-1 and TRBJ2-1; no firm D call. V was clipped by 4 bases and J by 7 bases, with 12 bases between them. CDR3 size: 13 residues. Germline V CDR1 and CDR2: SGHRS, YFSETQ. This CDR3 reads CASSLPQLNEQFF. The CDR3 nucleotides are TGCGCCAGCAGCCTCCCACAGTTAAATGAGCAGTTCTTC.

J is TRBJ1-5 and V is TRBV15; D is unresolved. CDR1 is LNHNV and CDR2 is YYDKDF in the germline V gene (reference sequence). Trimming took off 5 bases at V and 1 base at J, with 12 bases between the two ends. The CDR3 is made up of 15 amino acids. CDR3 DNA sequence: TGTGCCACCAGCGGGAAGGCCAACAGCAATCAGCCCCAGCATTTT. Its translation: CATSGKANSNQPQHF.

This clone has a handful of counts. This sequence joins TRBV6-5 and TRBJ1-6; TRBD1 is a possible D gene (6 bases). Germline V gene lookup returns CDR1 MNHEY and CDR2 SVGAGI. V was shortened by 2 bases and J by 6 bases, with 8 bases between the two germline ends. The CDR3 loop spans 14 amino acids. CDR3 sequence: CASSYGRGNSPLHF. The CDR3 region has the DNA TGTGCCAGCAGTTACGGCAGGGGTAATTCACCCCTCCACTTT.

This chain connects TRBV7-2 to TRBJ1-5; D gene uncertain. Deletions cut 4 bases from V and 5 bases from J, with 12 bases between. Germline loops: CDR1 SGHTA, CDR2 FQGNSA. This CDR3 has 14 residues. The CDR3 nucleotides are TGTGCCAGCAGCTCCGTTGATGGCGATCAGCCCCAGCATTTT. Translation gives CASSSVDGDQPQHF. The full variable domain, with the rest looked up from reference TRBV7-2 and TRBJ1-5, is GAGVSQSPSNKVTEKGKDVELRCDPISGHTALYWYRQSLGQGLEFLIYFQGNSAPDKSGLPSDRFSAERTGGSVSTLTIQRTQQEDSAVYLCASSSVDGDQPQHFGDGTRLSIL.

V and J are TRBV5-1 and TRBJ2-5; either TRBD1 or TRBD2 may supply D (5 bases each). CDR1 and CDR2 (germline): SGHRS, YFSETQ. The CDR3 has 15 residues. V was pared by 0 bases and J by 5 bases, with 14 bases between. CDR3 sequence (DNA): TGCGCCAGCAGCTTGGGTGGGACCCGAGGGGAGACCCAGTACTTC. Its translation is CASSLGGTRGETQYF.

The chain recombines TRBV18 with TRBJ2-7; tentatively, D is TRBD1 or TRBD2 (5 bases each). The CDR3 spans 18 residues. The V and J ends lost 2 bases and 3 bases respectively, with 23 bases between them. The germline CDR1 and CDR2 sequences are KGHSH and LQKENI. The CDR3 bases are TGTGCCAGCTCACCAAAGGGCCGAGGGACCTTCGCCCTCTACGAGCAGTACTTC. Translation: CASSPKGRGTFALYEQYF.

The V call is TRBV5-4, the J call TRBJ2-5; TRBD2 agrees at 7 bases. The length of the CDR3 is 14 residues. V was pared by 2 bases and J by 5 bases, with 6 bases of the junction left unmatched. Germline V gene data show CDR1 as SGHNT and CDR2 as YYREEE (reference sequence). The CDR3 protein is CASSFGGSGETQYF. DNA for the CDR3: TGTGCCAGCAGCTTCGGGGGGAGTGGGGAGACCCAGTACTTC.

This sequence joins TRBV7-9 and TRBJ1-2; a weak D match, TRBD1 (6 bases). Germline V gene sequence: CDR1 SEHNR, CDR2 FQNEAQ (reference sequence). The ends were cut back, 1 base at V and 8 bases at J, with 17 bases in the middle. The CDR3 sequence is 15 residues long. This chain's CDR3 is CASSLVDGGRSGYTF. The CDR3 coding sequence is TGTGCCAGCAGCTTAGTAGACGGGGGGCGTTCAGGCTACACCTTC.

J is TRBJ2-7 and V is TRBV18, with TRBD2 identical over 12 bases. Germline CDR1 is KGHSH and CDR2 is LQKENI. The CDR3 extends over 15 amino acids. The ends lost 3 bases at V and 5 bases at J; junction bases unmatched: 5. The DNA of the CDR3 is TGTGCCAGCTCACCGCGGACTAGCGGGATGAACGAGCAGTACTTC. Protein sequence: CASSPRTSGMNEQYF.

The chain couples TRBV6-1 to TRBJ1-2; D not resolved. The CDR3 sequence is 13 residues long. V was shortened by 6 bases and J by 4 bases, with 12 bases between the two germline ends. Germline-derived CDR1 and CDR2 are MNHNS and SASEGT. CDR3 DNA: TGTGCCAGCAGGAGGTCTTTAAGCTATGGCTACACCTTC. Translation gives CASRRSLSYGYTF.